A selection of T cell receptor beta chains follows, all from one sample in a study of T cell changes during pregnancy in multiple sclerosis. The data were produced by immunoSEQ multiplex PCR, yet TCRdb's version contains in-frame clones alone and is incomplete. Of 79,000 or so clones listed, 80% to 95% are singletons. This specimen consisted of peripheral blood, obtained in the first trimester of pregnancy. Receptors originate from a female donor in good health, enrolled as a control in a pregnancy study. Each CDR3 is given with its conserved first and last residue. Fields, in order: J gene, clone size, V gene, D gene, CDR3 protein, CDR3 DNA. A D gene is named only where the DNA matches it firmly. Expanded clones are given a class, and other clones once, few, many or no size at all.

j_gene: TRBJ2-7; abundance: -; v_gene: TRBV30; d_gene: TRBD1; CDR3aa: CAWSQGTGGAPFEQYF; CDR3nt: TGTGCCTGGAGCCAAGGGACAGGGGGAGCGCCCTTCGAGCAGTACTTC
j_gene: TRBJ1-5; abundance: -; v_gene: TRBV9; d_gene: -; CDR3aa: CASSTWVGQPQHF; CDR3nt: TGTGCCAGCAGCACCTGGGTCGGGCAGCCCCAGCATTTT
j_gene: TRBJ2-1; abundance: -; v_gene: TRBV4-3; d_gene: -; CDR3aa: CASSQGASSYNEQFF; CDR3nt: TGCGCCAGCAGCCAGGGGGCTAGCTCCTACAATGAGCAGTTCTTC
j_gene: TRBJ1-3; abundance: -; v_gene: TRBV29-1; d_gene: TRBD1; CDR3aa: CSVGQGSGNTIYF; CDR3nt: TGCAGCGTTGGACAGGGCTCTGGAAACACCATATATTTT
j_gene: TRBJ2-7; abundance: few; v_gene: TRBV14; d_gene: TRBD2; CDR3aa: CASSQVAGGQYF; CDR3nt: TGTGCCAGCAGCCAAGTAGCGGGGGGGCAGTACTTC
j_gene: TRBJ2-3; abundance: -; v_gene: TRBV6-1; d_gene: -; CDR3aa: CASSVNGRTQYF; CDR3nt: TGTGCCAGCAGCGTAAACGGTCGAACGCAGTATTTT
j_gene: TRBJ1-2; abundance: -; v_gene: TRBV18; d_gene: TRBD1; CDR3aa: CASSPSRNRGDGYTF; CDR3nt: TGTGCCAGCTCACCATCCAGGAACAGGGGAGATGGCTACACCTTC
j_gene: TRBJ1-1; abundance: -; v_gene: TRBV11-2; d_gene: -; CDR3aa: CASSLGGRNTEAFF; CDR3nt: TGTGCCAGCAGCTTAGGAGGTAGGAACACTGAAGCTTTCTTT
j_gene: TRBJ1-4; abundance: -; v_gene: TRBV19; d_gene: TRBD1; CDR3aa: CASSILRTGNEKLFF; CDR3nt: TGTGCCAGTAGTATCCTCCGGACAGGGAATGAAAAACTGTTTTTT
j_gene: TRBJ2-7; abundance: -; v_gene: TRBV4-3; d_gene: -; CDR3aa: CASSQDPENSYEQYF; CDR3nt: TGCGCCAGCAGCCAAGATCCCGAGAATTCCTACGAGCAGTACTTC
j_gene: TRBJ2-1; abundance: few; v_gene: TRBV27; d_gene: -; CDR3aa: CASRALGGNEQFF; CDR3nt: TGTGCCAGCAGGGCCCTCGGGGGCAATGAGCAGTTCTTC
j_gene: TRBJ2-1; abundance: -; v_gene: TRBV5-6; d_gene: TRBD1; CDR3aa: CASSRRGQEYNEQFF; CDR3nt: TGTGCCAGCAGCCGTAGGGGACAGGAATACAATGAGCAGTTCTTC
j_gene: TRBJ1-1; abundance: once; v_gene: TRBV7-3; d_gene: TRBD1; CDR3aa: CASSLIPQDRVNTEAFF; CDR3nt: TGTGCCAGCAGCTTAATACCCCAGGACAGGGTGAACACTGAAGCTTTCTTT
j_gene: TRBJ2-1; abundance: -; v_gene: TRBV4-2; d_gene: TRBD2; CDR3aa: CASSLLAGAQNEQFF; CDR3nt: TGTGCCAGCAGTCTACTAGCGGGGGCCCAGAATGAGCAGTTCTTC
j_gene: TRBJ2-2; abundance: -; v_gene: TRBV5-4; d_gene: TRBD1; CDR3aa: CASSPRTGFKELFF; CDR3nt: TGTGCCAGCAGCCCCCGGACAGGGTTTAAGGAGCTGTTTTTT
j_gene: TRBJ2-7; abundance: -; v_gene: TRBV6-1; d_gene: -; CDR3aa: CASSPRGAGKYEQYF; CDR3nt: TGTGCCAGCAGCCCTCGGGGGGCAGGCAAATACGAGCAGTACTTC
j_gene: TRBJ1-4; abundance: -; v_gene: TRBV18; d_gene: TRBD1; CDR3aa: CASSPLQTGTNEKLFF; CDR3nt: TGTGCCAGCTCACCGTTACAGACAGGGACTAATGAAAAACTGTTTTTT
j_gene: TRBJ2-2; abundance: -; v_gene: TRBV2; d_gene: -; CDR3aa: CASTAVGWSGELFF; CDR3nt: TGTGCCAGCACTGCGGTCGGGTGGTCCGGGGAGCTGTTTTTT
j_gene: TRBJ1-2; abundance: -; v_gene: TRBV28; d_gene: TRBD1; CDR3aa: CASSEGQGALGYTF; CDR3nt: TGTGCCAGCAGTGAAGGACAGGGGGCGCTTGGCTACACCTTC
j_gene: TRBJ2-7; abundance: -; v_gene: TRBV7-9; d_gene: -; CDR3aa: CASSWPPSPTYEQYF; CDR3nt: TGTGCCAGCAGCTGGCCCCCAAGTCCCACCTACGAGCAGTACTTC
j_gene: TRBJ1-2; abundance: -; v_gene: TRBV11-2; d_gene: -; CDR3aa: CASSSNGGGYTF; CDR3nt: TGTGCCAGCAGCTCTAACGGGGGTGGCTACACCTTC
j_gene: TRBJ1-2; abundance: -; v_gene: TRBV4-3; d_gene: -; CDR3aa: CASSQAAGTNYGYTF; CDR3nt: TGCGCCAGCAGCCAGGCGGCCGGGACTAACTATGGCTACACCTTC
j_gene: TRBJ1-4; abundance: -; v_gene: TRBV7-6; d_gene: -; CDR3aa: CASSLRQGGDEKLFF; CDR3nt: TGTGCCAGCAGCTTAAGGCAGGGTGGAGATGAAAAACTGTTTTTT
j_gene: TRBJ1-4; abundance: -; v_gene: TRBV7-2; d_gene: -; CDR3aa: CASSLGRVEKLFF; CDR3nt: TGTGCCAGCAGCTTAGGCAGGGTTGAAAAACTGTTTTTT
j_gene: TRBJ2-2; abundance: -; v_gene: TRBV13; d_gene: TRBD2; CDR3aa: CASSGTTSLDGGELFF; CDR3nt: TGTGCCAGCAGCGGAACGACTAGCCTCGATGGCGGGGAGCTGTTTTTT
j_gene: TRBJ2-7; abundance: few; v_gene: TRBV4-3; d_gene: TRBD1; CDR3aa: CASSPGQATYEQYF; CDR3nt: TGCGCCAGCAGCCCGGGACAGGCCACCTACGAGCAGTACTTC
j_gene: TRBJ1-6; abundance: -; v_gene: TRBV7-9; d_gene: -; CDR3aa: CASSLSKAQNSPLHF; CDR3nt: TGTGCCAGCAGCTTAAGTAAGGCACAGAATTCACCCCTCCACTTT
j_gene: TRBJ1-3; abundance: once; v_gene: TRBV5-1; d_gene: -; CDR3aa: CATRPGAGLSGNTIYF; CDR3nt: TGCGCCACCCGCCCCGGAGCGGGGCTATCTGGAAACACCATATATTTT
j_gene: TRBJ2-2; abundance: -; v_gene: TRBV6-5; d_gene: TRBD2; CDR3aa: CASQRGGGTGELFF; CDR3nt: TGTGCCAGCCAGCGGGGGGGCGGGACCGGGGAGCTGTTTTTT
j_gene: TRBJ1-4; abundance: -; v_gene: TRBV5-6; d_gene: -; CDR3aa: CASSFLTYGGEKLFF; CDR3nt: TGTGCCAGCAGCTTCCTGACCTATGGAGGTGAAAAACTGTTTTTT
j_gene: TRBJ2-7; abundance: -; v_gene: TRBV2; d_gene: -; CDR3aa: CASSVQQGSYEQYF; CDR3nt: TGTGCCAGCAGTGTGCAACAGGGCTCCTACGAGCAGTACTTC
j_gene: TRBJ1-6; abundance: -; v_gene: TRBV2; d_gene: -; CDR3aa: CASTRDSYNSPLHF; CDR3nt: TGTGCCAGCACCCGGGACTCCTATAATTCACCCCTCCACTTT
j_gene: TRBJ2-3; abundance: -; v_gene: TRBV11-1; d_gene: -; CDR3aa: CASSLVQYTDTQYF; CDR3nt: TGTGCCAGCAGCTTAGTTCAGTACACAGATACGCAGTATTTT
j_gene: TRBJ2-5; abundance: -; v_gene: TRBV2; d_gene: TRBD2; CDR3aa: CASSAGLAGGGKTQYF; CDR3nt: TGTGCCAGCAGTGCAGGGCTAGCGGGGGGCGGAAAGACCCAGTACTTC
j_gene: TRBJ2-5; abundance: -; v_gene: TRBV27; d_gene: TRBD2; CDR3aa: CASSLDPSGPSGGQYF; CDR3nt: TGTGCCAGCAGTTTGGACCCCTCCGGGCCCAGCGGGGGCCAGTACTTC
j_gene: TRBJ2-1; abundance: -; v_gene: TRBV4-3; d_gene: TRBD2; CDR3aa: CASSLTSGGRNEQFF; CDR3nt: TGCGCCAGCAGCCTTACTAGCGGGGGACGCAATGAGCAGTTCTTC
j_gene: TRBJ1-6; abundance: -; v_gene: TRBV2; d_gene: -; CDR3aa: CASSNSRYNSPLHF; CDR3nt: TGTGCCAGCTCGAACAGCCGATATAATTCACCCCTCCACTTT
j_gene: TRBJ2-3; abundance: -; v_gene: TRBV6-4; d_gene: TRBD2; CDR3aa: CASSQRGLASTDTQYF; CDR3nt: TGTGCCAGCTCGCAAAGGGGACTAGCGTCGACAGATACGCAGTATTTT
j_gene: TRBJ2-1; abundance: -; v_gene: TRBV7-3; d_gene: TRBD1; CDR3aa: CASSSVQGSEQFF; CDR3nt: TGTGCCAGCAGCTCCGTACAGGGGTCTGAGCAGTTCTTC
j_gene: TRBJ2-1; abundance: -; v_gene: TRBV7-8; d_gene: -; CDR3aa: CASSFRGEQFF; CDR3nt: TGTGCCAGCAGCTTTCGGGGAGAGCAGTTCTTC
j_gene: TRBJ2-1; abundance: -; v_gene: TRBV7-8; d_gene: TRBD2; CDR3aa: CASSSLAGGPGNEQFF; CDR3nt: TGTGCCAGCAGCAGCTTAGCGGGGGGGCCCGGCAATGAGCAGTTCTTC
j_gene: TRBJ2-2; abundance: once; v_gene: TRBV27; d_gene: -; CDR3aa: CASSFTTVANTGELFF; CDR3nt: TGTGCCAGCAGTTTCACGACAGTGGCGAACACCGGGGAGCTGTTTTTT
j_gene: TRBJ1-1; abundance: -; v_gene: TRBV27; d_gene: -; CDR3aa: CASTQDSFMNTEAFF; CDR3nt: TGTGCCAGCACCCAGGACAGTTTTATGAACACTGAAGCTTTCTTT
j_gene: TRBJ2-5; abundance: -; v_gene: TRBV10-3; d_gene: TRBD2; CDR3aa: CAISEPQGGGEETQYF; CDR3nt: TGTGCCATCAGTGAGCCCCAGGGTGGGGGGGAAGAGACCCAGTACTTC
j_gene: TRBJ1-1; abundance: -; v_gene: TRBV29-1; d_gene: TRBD1; CDR3aa: CSARDRVGFF; CDR3nt: TGCAGCGCCCGGGACAGGGTCGGTTTCTTT
j_gene: TRBJ2-7; abundance: -; v_gene: TRBV19; d_gene: -; CDR3aa: CASSIFLSSSYEQYF; CDR3nt: TGTGCCAGTAGTATCTTCCTTTCGTCCTCCTACGAGCAGTACTTC
j_gene: TRBJ2-3; abundance: -; v_gene: TRBV7-2; d_gene: TRBD2; CDR3aa: CASSQRSGGFTDTQYF; CDR3nt: TGTGCCAGCAGCCAACGAAGCGGGGGGTTCACAGATACGCAGTATTTT
j_gene: TRBJ2-7; abundance: -; v_gene: TRBV13; d_gene: TRBD1; CDR3aa: CASSTDRGYEQYF; CDR3nt: TGTGCCAGCAGCACCGACAGGGGGTACGAGCAGTACTTC
j_gene: TRBJ1-4; abundance: once; v_gene: TRBV18; d_gene: -; CDR3aa: CASSPPYPLGATNEKLFF; CDR3nt: TGTGCCAGCTCACCACCGTACCCGCTGGGCGCAACTAATGAAAAACTGTTTTTT
j_gene: TRBJ1-2; abundance: -; v_gene: TRBV7-2; d_gene: -; CDR3aa: CASSLKMTDYGYTF; CDR3nt: TGTGCCAGCAGCTTAAAAATGACAGACTATGGCTACACCTTC
j_gene: TRBJ2-7; abundance: -; v_gene: TRBV7-6; d_gene: -; CDR3aa: CASSLGREYDEQYF; CDR3nt: TGTGCCAGCAGCTTAGGCAGGGAATATGACGAGCAGTACTTC
j_gene: TRBJ1-5; abundance: -; v_gene: TRBV2; d_gene: -; CDR3aa: CATRQNSNQPQHF; CDR3nt: TGTGCCACTCGACAGAATAGCAATCAGCCCCAGCATTTT
j_gene: TRBJ2-7; abundance: -; v_gene: TRBV4-1; d_gene: -; CDR3aa: CASSQRGEAYEQYF; CDR3nt: TGCGCCAGCAGCCAGAGAGGCGAGGCCTACGAGCAGTACTTC